The 21 T cell receptor beta chains below were found in one sample sequenced in a study of blood T cells in healthy people across ages. A second PCR of 7 to 11 cycles used a sample-barcoded 5' primer and a J-beta primer mix. MiXCR, applied by TCRdb to the 5' RACE reads, yields one record per CDR3 protein. The sample consists of about 900,000 distinct CDR3 sequences, 55% to 65% of them appearing once. Input material: blood. The origin of the receptors is a man younger than 40 in good health.

With regard to this clonotype: A junction end diverges from the germline sequence, so it may reflect a read error. The chain is built from TRBV7-3 and TRBJ2-4; tentative D call: TRBD2 (5 bases). This CDR3 spans 18 amino acids. Germline V gene lookup returns CDR1 SGHTA and CDR2 FQGTGA. Written as DNA, the CDR3 is TGTGCCAGCAGCTTGAGGGCAGCCGTTTTCGTAGCCAAAGACATTCAGTACTTC. Translating it yields CASSLRAAVFVAKDIQYF.

This clonotype was counted many times. The rearrangement links TRBV28 to TRBJ2-7; perhaps TRBD1 as D (6 bases). V was pared by 4 bases and J by 1 base, with 11 bases between. Germline V CDR1 and CDR2: MDHEN, SYDVKM. The CDR3 has 14 residues. This CDR3 is CASSSPGQSYEQYF. The CDR3 DNA reads as TGTGCCAGCAGTTCCCCGGGACAATCCTACGAGCAGTACTTC.

The chain employs TRBV3-1 and TRBJ2-5, with 8 bases that match TRBD1. The J call is in doubt because the DNA end fits TRBJ2-7 better. CDR3 length equals 16 residues. Germline V gives CDR1 LGHDT, CDR2 YNNKEL (reference sequence). CDR3 nucleotides: TGTGCCAGCAGCCCAGACCCACGACAGGGGACCTACGAGCAGTACTTC. This codes for CASSPDPRQGTYEQYF.

The chain carries TRBV7-9 and TRBJ2-7, with D uncertain. The J call is doubtful: the DNA matches TRBJ2-5 better. This CDR3 region has 14 residues. Germline loops: CDR1 SEHNR, CDR2 FQNEAQ (reference sequence). The CDR3 nucleotides are TGTGCCAGCAGCTATGGATCATTGATTGAGACCCAGTACTTC. Translating gives CASSYGSLIETQYF.

A few counts support this clonotype. The chain links TRBV4-3 to TRBJ2-1, with 7 bases matching TRBD2. Germline V gene data show CDR1 as LGHNA and CDR2 as YSLEER. The CDR3 extends over 14 amino acids. V lost 3 bases to trimming and J lost 5 bases; unmatched junction nucleotides: 4. CDR3 sequence reads: CASSHGTTDNEQFF. The CDR3 DNA follows: TGCGCCAGCAGCCATGGGACTACCGACAATGAGCAGTTCTTC.

In this sample, this clonotype turned up a few times. The chain joins TRBV15 to TRBJ1-5; maybe TRBD1 (5 bases). Germline V gives CDR1 LNHNV, CDR2 YYDKDF (reference sequence). The germline V and J ends were trimmed by 3 bases and 7 bases, with 7 bases remaining between them. CDR3 length equals 12 residues. DNA for the CDR3: TGTGCCACCAGCAGGGGGGGACAGCCCCAGCATTTT. It yields the protein CATSRGGQPQHF.

V is TRBV7-2 and J is TRBJ2-7, with 7 bases matching TRBD1. Germline V gene sequence: CDR1 SGHTA, CDR2 FQGNSA. The V gene end was trimmed by 5 bases and the J gene end by 2 bases; junction bases not matched to a gene: 9. This CDR3 is built from 15 residues. CDR3 sequence reads: CASSVTRDSTYEQYF. CDR3 nucleotide sequence: TGTGCCAGCAGCGTGACCCGGGACAGCACCTACGAGCAGTACTTC.

V gene TRBV9 combines with J gene TRBJ2-5; D is undetermined. V was trimmed by 0 bases and J by 4 bases, leaving 7 bases between them. This CDR3 has 13 amino acids. Per the germline V gene, CDR1 is SGDLS and CDR2 is YYNGEE. The CDR3 protein is CASSVETTETQYF. CDR3 nucleotides: TGTGCCAGCAGCGTAGAAACGACAGAGACCCAGTACTTC.

This clonotype was counted at least ten times. V usage is TRBV4-3 and J usage is TRBJ1-2; no firm D call. There are 15 residues in the CDR3. V lost 0 bases, J lost 2 bases, and 10 bases lay in between. Germline lookup yields CDR1 LGHNA and CDR2 YSLEER. CDR3 amino acids: CASSQDPKANYGYTF. DNA of the CDR3: TGCGCCAGCAGCCAAGATCCGAAGGCCAACTATGGCTACACCTTC.

J is TRBJ1-1 and V is TRBV29-1; D remains ambiguous. V was clipped by 0 bases and J by 2 bases, with 1 base between them. Per germline, CDR1 SQVTM and CDR2 ANQGSEA. This CDR3 has 11 amino acids. CDR3 coding DNA: TGCAGCGTTGAAGACAACACTGAAGCTTTCTTT. Translation: CSVEDNTEAFF.

This clonotype has just one count. This sequence joins TRBV9 and TRBJ1-4; no definite D call. The CDR3 contains 16 residues. V was shortened by 3 bases and J by 1 base, with 13 bases between the two germline ends. The germline V gene encodes CDR1 SGDLS and CDR2 YYNGEE. CDR3 residues: CASSANGRQTNEKLFF. The CDR3 nucleotides read TGTGCCAGCAGCGCCAATGGCCGTCAAACTAATGAAAAACTGTTTTTT.

The chain uses TRBV7-9 and TRBJ2-5, with 8 bases matching TRBD1. This CDR3 comprises 16 residues. Germline-derived CDR1 and CDR2 are SEHNR and FQNEAQ (reference sequence). The trim removed 4 bases at V and 2 bases at J, leaving 9 bases unmatched. CDR3 DNA sequence: TGTGCCAGCAGCTCAGCCCTGACAGGGGCTCAAGAGACCCAGTACTTC. Its protein product is CASSSALTGAQETQYF.

The chain is built from TRBV9 and TRBJ1-2; TRBD1 matches 9 bases. CDR3 length: 16 residues. CDR1 is SGDLS, CDR2 YYNGEE, per germline. Germline trimming cut 3 bases from V and 2 bases from J; bases unmatched to any gene: 8. The DNA for the CDR3 is TGTGCCAGCAGCGGATCGAGGGACAGGGACAACTATGGCTACACCTTC. Its translation: CASSGSRDRDNYGYTF.

J is TRBJ2-5 and V is TRBV6-2 or TRBV6-3; the D gene is possibly TRBD2 (5 bases). From germline, CDR1 is MNHEY and CDR2 SVGEGT. The V gene lost 7 bases and the J gene lost 4 bases, with 25 bases spanning the gap. The CDR3 runs 17 residues. For the CDR3, the DNA is TGTGCCAGCACCCCGGGTGAGGGAAGAGGGTACCGAGAGACCCAGTACTTC. Amino acid sequence: CASTPGEGRGYRETQYF.

This clonotype has only one observation. This chain links TRBV6-2 or TRBV6-3 with TRBJ2-1; 10 nucleotides match TRBD1. With the DNA end fitting TRBJ2-7 better, the J assignment may be wrong. The CDR3 sequence is 15 residues long. Germline loops: CDR1 MNHEY, CDR2 SVGEGT. The CDR3 DNA reads TGTGCCAGCAGTTTCGACGGGACAGGGGTTTACGAGCAGTACTTC. Translation gives CASSFDGTGVYEQYF.

CDR3 coding DNA: TGTGCCACCAGCAGAGTGGACAGGGAAAACACCGGGGAGCTGTTTTTT. Encoded protein: CATSRVDRENTGELFF. The V gene is TRBV15, the J gene TRBJ2-2, with 8 bases aligning to TRBD1. The CDR3 sequence is 16 residues long. The germline V gene has CDR1 LNHNV and CDR2 YYDKDF (reference sequence). The V segment lost 1 base and the J segment 2 bases; nucleotides outside the gene matches: 3.

This clonotype was seen just once. J is TRBJ2-1 and V is TRBV30; D possibly uses TRBD1 or TRBD2 (5 bases each). The CDR3 covers 16 residues. Germline V gives CDR1 GTSNPN, CDR2 SVGIG (reference sequence). V was trimmed by 3 bases and J by 9 bases, leaving 24 bases between them. The CDR3 DNA reads as TGTGCCTGGAGGCCGGTGGGTGCAGGGACGGTTGGTGAGCAGTTCTTC. It is translated as CAWRPVGAGTVGEQFF. The whole variable domain, filled in from reference TRBV30 and TRBJ2-1, reads SQTIHQWPATLVQPVGSPLSLECTVEGTSNPNLYWYRQAAGRGLQLLFYSVGIGQISSEVPQNLSASRPQDRQFILSSKKLLLSDSGFYLCAWRPVGAGTVGEQFFGPGTRLTVL.

The rearrangement uses TRBV5-1 and TRBJ1-1; TRBD1 might be the D (5 bases). CDR3 size: 14 residues. Germline CDR1 SGHRS, CDR2 YFSETQ. V lost 4 bases and J lost 6, with 16 bases in between. CDR3 DNA sequence: TGCGCCAGCAGCCCGGGTCGGGGCAGCCCTGAAGCTTTCTTT. Translation gives CASSPGRGSPEAFF.

Details on this clonotype: The junction departs from the called germline gene at one end, perhaps through a read error. This chain links TRBV9 with TRBJ2-1, with a weak D call TRBD2 (6 bases). Germline V gene lookup returns CDR1 SGDLS and CDR2 YYNGEE. The CDR3 runs 15 residues. DNA for the CDR3: TGTGCCTGCAGCGTAGCTCCTCTCGACGGGGGTGAGCAGTTCTTC. Encoded protein: CACSVAPLDGGEQFF.

The rearrangement uses TRBV29-1 and TRBJ2-5; D could derive from TRBD1 or TRBD2 (5 bases each). Gene TRBJ2-7 matches the end of the DNA better, so the J call may be wrong. The CDR3 covers 12 residues. Germline lookup yields CDR1 SQVTM and CDR2 ANQGSEA. CDR3 sequence (DNA): TGCAGCGTTGAAAGGGACCAATACGAGCAGTACTTC. Its translation: CSVERDQYEQYF.

V gene TRBV7-6 combines with J gene TRBJ2-7; D may be TRBD1 (5 bases). V was pared by 1 base and J by 6 bases, with 13 bases between. The CDR3 has 14 residues. CDR1 is SGHVS and CDR2 is FNYEAQ in the germline V gene. In nucleotides, the CDR3 is TGTGCCAGCAGCTTAGGCATGGGGCCCCTCGAGCAGTACTTC. Its protein is CASSLGMGPLEQYF.